Below, one TCR beta chain is given with its context. Authors' analysis steps: With immunoSEQ giving junction-only sequences and no quality scores, filtering differed. Clones were read by immunoSEQ multiplex PCR, and TCRdb kept only the in-frame ones, dropping some. Clone size and the V and J calls come from that table; the DNA yielded D and trimming. The top ten hold 0.06% of the sample, which has about 530,000 clones, about 96% seen once. The data were obtained in a study of shared clonotypes between healthy human individuals. Study context: Every donor yielded three CD4 naive, three CD4 memory, two CD8 naive and one CD8 memory plate.

This CDR3 has 13 residues. Germline assignment: CDR1 LNHNV and CDR2 YYDKDF (reference sequence). V lost 0 bases to trimming and J lost 1 base, with 3 bases between them. The sample comprised naive CD4+ T cells sorted from blood. Regarding subset: CD45RA+ positively selected. The receptor was isolated from a woman aged 30 to 39 in good health. V is TRBV15 and J is TRBJ1-1; D is unclear. CDR3 DNA sequence: TGTGCCACCAGCAGAGAGGAGAACACTGAAGCTTTCTTT. It yields the protein CATSREENTEAFF.